This T cell receptor (beta chain) was identified during a study of early T cells in non-severe SARS-CoV-2 infection. The overall study: With bulk RNA from unsorted whole blood as input, sequencing yielded unpaired chains. Study-level points and caveats: The VDJdb matching leaned toward anti-spike CD8 responses and overlooked private and CD4 specificities.

Trimming removed 3 bases from V and 4 bases from J, with 14 bases in between. CDR3 length equals 15 residues. In germline, CDR1 is KGHDR, CDR2 SFDVKD. This clonotype was counted many times. The antigen remains undetermined. Individual cDNA molecules carried attached unique molecular identifiers. MiXCR, run by TCRdb on the 5' RACE reads, gives a single entry per CDR3 protein. The sample has 84,000 or so distinct CDR3 sequences, about 12% seen once. What was sequenced was whole blood. The receptor was isolated from an adult who was a healthcare worker with PCR-confirmed SARS-CoV-2 infection or an uninfected control (not recorded which). The chain recombines TRBV24-1 with TRBJ2-5, with D possibly being TRBD1 (6 bases). The CDR3, as DNA: TGTGCCACCAGTGATCCCCGGGACACCTCAGAGACCCAGTACTTC. It encodes CATSDPRDTSETQYF.